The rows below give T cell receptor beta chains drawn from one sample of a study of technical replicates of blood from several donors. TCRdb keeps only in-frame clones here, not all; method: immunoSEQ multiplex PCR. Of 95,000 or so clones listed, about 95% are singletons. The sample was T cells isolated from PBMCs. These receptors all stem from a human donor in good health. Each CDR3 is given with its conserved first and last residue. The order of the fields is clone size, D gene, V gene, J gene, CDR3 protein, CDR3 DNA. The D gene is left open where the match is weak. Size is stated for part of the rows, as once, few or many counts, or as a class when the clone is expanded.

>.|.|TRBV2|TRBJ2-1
CASRSSYNEQFF
TGTGCCAGCCGGAGCTCCTACAATGAGCAGTTCTTC
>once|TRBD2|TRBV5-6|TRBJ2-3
CASSLGLAGGADTQYF
TGTGCCAGCAGCTTGGGACTAGCGGGAGGTGCAGATACGCAGTATTTT
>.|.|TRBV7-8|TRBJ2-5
CASSLRLAVQETQYF
TGTGCCAGCAGCTTACGTTTAGCGGTTCAAGAGACCCAGTACTTC
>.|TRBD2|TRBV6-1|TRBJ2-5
CASSEGLASETQYF
TGTGCCAGCAGTGAGGGACTAGCTAGCGAGACCCAGTACTTC
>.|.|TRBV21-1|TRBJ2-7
CASRTGGARISYEQYF
TGTGCCAGCAGAACCGGTGGGGCACGGATCTCCTACGAGCAGTACTTC
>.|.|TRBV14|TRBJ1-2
CASSQGGWWGYTF
TGTGCCAGCAGCCAAGGTGGCTGGTGGGGCTACACCTTC
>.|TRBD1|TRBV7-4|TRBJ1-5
CASSGGTGKQPQHF
TGTGCCAGCAGCGGAGGGACAGGGAAGCAGCCCCAGCATTTT
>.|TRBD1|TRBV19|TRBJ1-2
CASSARTGANYGYTF
TGTGCCAGTAGTGCACGGACAGGGGCTAACTATGGCTACACCTTC
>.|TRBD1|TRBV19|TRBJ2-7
CATRPAGTGAYEQYF
TGTGCCACGAGGCCCGCAGGGACAGGGGCCTACGAGCAGTACTTC
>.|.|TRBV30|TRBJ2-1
CAWRRGGNEQFF
TGTGCCTGGAGACGAGGGGGCAATGAGCAGTTCTTC
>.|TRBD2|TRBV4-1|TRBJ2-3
CASSQVFSGVTDTQYF
TGCGCCAGCAGCCAAGTATTTAGCGGGGTAACAGATACGCAGTATTTT
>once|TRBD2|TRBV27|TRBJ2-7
CASSGSGGRPYEQYF
TGTGCCAGCAGTGGTAGCGGGGGCCGTCCCTACGAGCAGTACTTC
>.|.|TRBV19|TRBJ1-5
CASSIAGRGEVGNQPQHF
TGTGCCAGTAGTATTGCGGGACGGGGAGAGGTCGGCAATCAGCCCCAGCATTTT
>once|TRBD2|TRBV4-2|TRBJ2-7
CASSHLGPTSGSYEQYF
TGTGCCAGCAGCCATTTAGGCCCGACTAGCGGCTCCTACGAGCAGTACTTC
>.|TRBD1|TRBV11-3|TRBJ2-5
CASSTDRGETQYF
TGTGCCAGCAGCACTGACAGGGGAGAGACCCAGTACTTC
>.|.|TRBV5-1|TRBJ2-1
CASSFPTYNEQFF
TGCGCCAGCAGCTTTCCCACTTACAATGAGCAGTTCTTC
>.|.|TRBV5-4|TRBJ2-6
CASSRGYGANVLTF
TGTGCCAGCAGCCGGGGGTATGGGGCCAACGTCCTGACTTTC
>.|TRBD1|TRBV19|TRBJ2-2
CASPDRGLDTGELFF
TGTGCCAGTCCTGACAGGGGGCTTGACACCGGGGAGCTGTTTTTT
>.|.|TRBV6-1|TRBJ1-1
CASSEAFRYTEAFF
TGTGCCAGCAGTGAAGCATTTCGTTACACTGAAGCTTTCTTT
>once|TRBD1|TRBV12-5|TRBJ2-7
CASAPGGQGPYEQYF
TGTGCTAGTGCCCCCGGGGGACAGGGTCCCTACGAGCAGTACTTC
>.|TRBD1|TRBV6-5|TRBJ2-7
CASRQQGFSYEQYF
TGTGCCAGCAGGCAACAGGGGTTCTCCTACGAGCAGTACTTC
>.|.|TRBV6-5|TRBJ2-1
CASRRDNEQFF
TGTGCCAGCAGGCGGGACAATGAGCAGTTCTTC
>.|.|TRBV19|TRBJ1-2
CASSIDLAGVDGYTF
TGTGCCAGTAGTATAGATCTCGCAGGGGTGGATGGCTACACCTTC
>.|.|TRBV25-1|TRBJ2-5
CASSEGRAQETQYF
TGTGCCAGCAGTGAAGGTCGAGCTCAAGAGACCCAGTACTTC
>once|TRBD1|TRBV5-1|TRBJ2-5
CASSLVGTGTGETQYF
TGCGCCAGCAGCTTGGTAGGGACAGGGACAGGGGAGACCCAGTACTTC
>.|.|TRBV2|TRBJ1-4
CASSEYGQVGEKLFF
TGTGCCAGCAGTGAATATGGGCAGGTTGGTGAAAAACTGTTTTTT